The 27 T cell receptor beta chains below come from one sample, sequenced in a study of persistence of HIV-infected CD4 T cells. These receptors' targets are unknown. Sequencing used immunoSEQ version 4 in survey mode. The repertoire was sequenced with immunoSEQ multiplex PCR; TCRdb's copy has only in-frame clones and lacks some. The profile covers roughly 28,000 clones, with around four fifths appearing a single time and about 0.8% taken by the ten largest. Cells were stimulated with CMV-infected fibroblast lysates at 10 ug/mL. Sorted nonresponding memory CD4+ T cells were CD40L-negative, CD69-negative, CD45RO-high. The source was CD4+ T cells sorted from PBMCs after roughly 18-hour stimulation, collected from a patient who received antiretroviral therapy. The receptors come from an adult woman with HIV who was CMV-seropositive.

The rearrangement uses TRBV15 and TRBJ2-7; perhaps TRBD1 as D (7 bases). The CDR3 length is 16 residues. Trimming shortened V by 1 base and J by 3 bases, and 16 bases separated the two germline ends. Germline V lookup: CDR1 LNHNV, CDR2 YYDKDF (reference sequence). The DNA of the CDR3 is TGTGCCACCAGCAGAGCCCAGGGGGGCAGGGTCTACGAGCAGTACTTC. It translates to CATSRAQGGRVYEQYF.

The CDR3 spells CASSGTTYEQYF. In nucleotides, the CDR3 is TGCGCCAGCAGCGGGACAACCTACGAGCAGTACTTC. J is TRBJ2-7 and V is TRBV5-1, with TRBD1 as a possible D gene (6 bases). Germline CDR1 is SGHRS and CDR2 is YFSETQ. Trimming cost V 4 bases and J 2 bases, with 7 bases left between them. The CDR3 covers 12 residues.

The chain links TRBV6-2 or TRBV6-3 to TRBJ2-7, with D tentatively TRBD1 (5 bases). The CDR3 totals 14 residues. Germline values: CDR1 MNHEY, CDR2 SVGEGT. Between the trimmed V and J ends, which lost 2 bases and 4 bases, there was a span of 12 bases. This CDR3 is CASSYTGPPYEQYF. The CDR3 nucleotides are TGTGCCAGCAGTTACACAGGACCGCCGTACGAGCAGTACTTC.

The chain links TRBV4-1 to TRBJ2-5, with 7 nucleotides matching TRBD2. CDR3 length equals 15 residues. Germline loops: CDR1 MGHRA, CDR2 YSYEKL. Unmatched junction bases numbered 8, after V lost 6 bases and J lost 1 base. CDR3 bases: TGCGCCAGCAGGTCCCTAGCGGAGCTCCAAGAGACCCAGTACTTC. Amino acids: CASRSLAELQETQYF.

The sample holds one count of this clone. V gene TRBV19 combines with J gene TRBJ2-5; unclear D gene. V dropped 4 bases and J dropped 4 bases, with 10 bases sitting between them. The CDR3 sequence is 13 residues long. Germline-derived CDR1 and CDR2 are LNHDA and SQIVND (reference sequence). The CDR3 nucleotides read TGTGCCAGTAGTAAGTTTTTAGGAGAGACCCAGTACTTC. The encoded protein is CASSKFLGETQYF.

V usage is TRBV6-2 or TRBV6-3 and J usage is TRBJ1-5; 7 positions agree with TRBD1. Germline-derived CDR1 and CDR2 are MNHEY and SVGEGT. This CDR3 is 16 amino acids long. V was clipped by 4 bases and J by 6 bases; unmatched bases: 12. CDR3 amino acids: CASSWYDRAGTQPQHF. The CDR3 DNA reads TGTGCCAGCAGTTGGTACGACAGGGCCGGAACTCAGCCCCAGCATTTT.

This sequence joins TRBV7-3 and TRBJ2-2, with 10 bases identical to TRBD2. CDR1 and CDR2 from the germline V gene are SGHTA and FQGTGA. Unmatched junction bases numbered 3, after V lost 6 bases and J lost 5 bases. The CDR3 runs to 14 residues. DNA for the CDR3: TGTGCCAGCAGTCAACTAGCGGGGACCGGGGAGCTGTTTTTT. Translated: CASSQLAGTGELFF. Combining the CDR3 with reference TRBV7-3 and TRBJ2-2 gives the whole variable domain GAGVSQTPSNKVTEKGKYVELRCDPISGHTALYWYRQSLGQGPEFLIYFQGTGAADDSGLPNDRFFAVRPEGSVSTLKIQRTERGDSAVYLCASSQLAGTGELFFGEGSRLTVL.

V gene TRBV2 combines with J gene TRBJ2-3; a possible D gene is TRBD2 (7 bases). This CDR3 region has 15 residues. The germline V and J ends were trimmed by 5 bases and 5 bases, with 17 bases remaining between them. In germline, CDR1 is SNHLY, CDR2 FYNNEI. For the CDR3, the DNA is TGTGCCAGCAGTAAGAGGGGGGGCTCGGGAGATACGCAGTATTTT. The encoded protein is CASSKRGGSGDTQYF.

This clone turned up a few times. The chain has TRBV10-2 and TRBJ2-7; 8 bases are shared with TRBD1. V gave up 4 bases and J gave up 5 bases; unmatched junction bases: 1. CDR1 is WSHSY, CDR2 SAAADI, per germline. The CDR3 consists of 12 residues. The DNA for the CDR3 is TGCGCCAGCAGTGGACAGGGGAACGAGCAGTACTTC. Its translation is CASSGQGNEQYF.

This clone was counted only a few times. The V and J genes are TRBV5-1 and TRBJ1-5; D uncertain. V gave up 0 bases and J gave up 2 bases, with 3 bases separating them. The length of the CDR3 is 13 residues. Germline CDR1 and CDR2: SGHRS and YFSETQ. CDR3 in amino acids: CASSLDGNQPQHF. The CDR3 nucleotides are TGCGCCAGCAGCTTGGACGGCAATCAGCCCCAGCATTTT.

V usage is TRBV9 and J usage is TRBJ1-1; 9 bases line up with TRBD1. V was clipped by 6 bases and J by 6 bases; unmatched bases: 9. The germline V gene has CDR1 SGDLS and CDR2 YYNGEE. CDR3 size: 14 residues. The CDR3 region is CASTTGGEKAEAFF. CDR3 DNA sequence: TGTGCCAGCACCACAGGGGGCGAGAAAGCTGAAGCTTTCTTT.

This clone was recorded a few times. CDR3 DNA sequence: TGTGCCACCAGCAGGATCAGGGGCGATGAAAAACTGTTTTTT. Encoded protein: CATSRIRGDEKLFF. The rearrangement links TRBV15 to TRBJ1-4; D is possibly TRBD1 (6 bases). Trimming pared 3 bases from V and 6 bases from J, leaving 11 bases between. CDR1 and CDR2 from the germline V gene are LNHNV and YYDKDF (reference sequence). CDR3 length: 14 amino acids.

The chain has TRBV10-3 and TRBJ1-4; possibly TRBD1 for D (5 bases). Trimming stripped 7 bases from V and 4 bases from J, with 16 bases between. Germline CDR1 and CDR2: ENHRY and SYGVKD. The CDR3 loop spans 15 amino acids. This CDR3 reads CAITAPGVRNEKLFF. The CDR3 bases are TGTGCCATCACCGCCCCGGGGGTCCGTAATGAAAAACTGTTTTTT.

J is TRBJ2-1 and V is TRBV2, with D perhaps given as TRBD1 or TRBD2 (6 bases each). CDR1 and CDR2 (germline): SNHLY, FYNNEI. Trimming pared 6 bases from V and 8 bases from J, leaving 17 bases between. This CDR3 comprises 14 residues. The CDR3 reads CASSEKGGQDEQFF. The CDR3 coding sequence is TGTGCCAGCAGCGAAAAAGGGGGGCAGGATGAGCAGTTCTTC.

The chain uses TRBV5-4 and TRBJ2-7; tentative D call: TRBD2 (5 bases). CDR1 and CDR2 (germline): SGHNT, YYREEE (reference sequence). V gave up 1 base and J gave up 5 bases, with 16 bases separating them. The CDR3 runs to 15 residues. This CDR3 is CASSLISSGLHEQYF. The CDR3 DNA reads as TGTGCCAGCAGCTTGATAAGCTCAGGACTGCACGAGCAGTACTTC. Complete variable domain (other parts from reference TRBV5-4 and TRBJ2-7): ETGVTQSPTHLIKTRGQQVTLRCSSQSGHNTVSWYQQALGQGPQFIFQYYREEENGRGNFPPRFSGLQFPNYSSELNVNALELDDSALYLCASSLISSGLHEQYFGPGTRLTVT.

The chain has TRBV5-3 and TRBJ1-1; tentative D call: TRBD1 (5 bases). TRBV5-3 is sorted into the ORF group, with uncertain function. The CDR3 covers 15 residues. V lost 4 bases and J lost 1, with 14 bases in between. Here the CDR3 DNA reads TGTGCCAGAAGCCCCTCTGGACATAAGAACACTGAAGCTTTCTTT. This sequence encodes CARSPSGHKNTEAFF.

This clone was seen a few times. This chain joins TRBV20-1 and TRBJ1-1, with D unclear. The germline gives CDR1 DFQATT, CDR2 SNEGSKA (reference sequence). Trimming stripped 3 bases from V and 7 bases from J, with 9 bases between. This CDR3 region has 11 residues. CDR3 sequence: CSASPRDEAFF. In nucleotides, the CDR3 is TGCAGTGCTAGTCCGAGGGATGAAGCTTTCTTT.

The chain joins TRBV5-4 to TRBJ1-1; perhaps TRBD1 as D (5 bases). The CDR3 is made up of 14 amino acids. The ends were cut back, 4 bases at V and 4 bases at J, with 14 bases in the middle. Germline CDR1 reads SGHNT; CDR2 reads YYREEE (reference sequence). The CDR3 loop reads CASSRPGGSTEAFF. CDR3 sequence (DNA): TGTGCCAGCAGCCGGCCCGGGGGGAGCACTGAAGCTTTCTTT.

The chain combines TRBV10-1 with TRBJ1-2; 9 bases fit TRBD1. CDR3 length: 13 amino acids. Germline V gene lookup returns CDR1 WNHNN and CDR2 SYGVQD (reference sequence). The trim removed 2 bases at V and 7 bases at J, leaving 2 bases unmatched. The CDR3 bases are TGCGCCAGCAGTGAGAGGACAGGGGTTGGCTACACCTTC. Translating gives CASSERTGVGYTF.

This clone occurred a few times. The V call is TRBV6-1, the J call TRBJ1-1; D ambiguous. The V gene lost 2 bases and the J gene lost 4 bases, with 14 bases spanning the gap. Looked up from germline, CDR1 is MNHNS and CDR2 is SASEGT. The CDR3 length is 15 residues. The CDR3 loop is CASSEIGQPGTEAFF. The CDR3 region has the DNA TGTGCCAGCAGTGAAATAGGCCAGCCGGGCACTGAAGCTTTCTTT.

This clone was counted between two and nine times. The rearrangement joins TRBV5-1 to TRBJ2-5; TRBD1 matches 9 bases. V shed 0 bases and J 5 bases; nucleotides not matched to a gene: 5. Looked up from germline, CDR1 is SGHRS and CDR2 is YFSETQ. CDR3 size: 15 residues. CDR3 in DNA: TGCGCCAGCAGCTTGGGGGACAGGGATGTTGAGACCCAGTACTTC. It translates to CASSLGDRDVETQYF. The full variable domain, its missing parts supplied by reference TRBV5-1 and TRBJ2-5, is KAGVTQTPRYLIKTRGQQVTLSCSPISGHRSVSWYQQTPGQGLQFLFEYFSETQRNKGNFPGRFSGRQFSNSRSEMNVSTLELGDSALYLCASSLGDRDVETQYFGPGTRLLVL.

The CDR3 protein is CASSLGQGDSYEQYF. Here the CDR3 DNA reads TGTGCCAGCAGCCTGGGACAGGGGGATTCCTACGAGCAGTACTTC. The chain carries TRBV5-4 and TRBJ2-7; the match to TRBD1 covers 11 bases. This CDR3 is built from 15 residues. CDR1 and CDR2 (germline): SGHNT, YYREEE (reference sequence). V lost 4 bases to trimming and J lost 1 base; unmatched junction nucleotides: 4.

J is TRBJ2-6 and V is TRBV4-1; unclear D gene. The CDR3 contains 16 residues. Trimming cost V 0 bases and J 1 base, with 7 bases left between them. Germline CDR1 and CDR2: MGHRA and YSYEKL. The CDR3 nucleotides are TGCGCCAGCAGCCAAGATTATCCATCTGGGGCCAACGTCCTGACTTTC. Translating it yields CASSQDYPSGANVLTF.

The rearrangement links TRBV5-1 to TRBJ1-3; possible D gene TRBD1, 6 bases. V lost 1 base and J 4 bases, leaving 9 bases between the germline ends. CDR3 length: 14 amino acids. In germline, CDR1 is SGHRS, CDR2 YFSETQ. In DNA, the CDR3 is TGCGCCAGCAGCTTGACAGGGTTGGGAAACACCATATATTTT. Translating it yields CASSLTGLGNTIYF.

This chain connects TRBV14 to TRBJ1-1; D gene unclear. V gave up 3 bases and J gave up 6 bases, with 11 bases separating them. Germline CDR1 reads SGHDN; CDR2 reads FVKESK. The CDR3 contains 13 residues. The CDR3 loop reads CASSQGLLPEAFF. CDR3 coding DNA: TGTGCCAGCAGCCAGGGCCTCCTCCCTGAAGCTTTCTTT.

The chain joins TRBV2 to TRBJ2-3; D might be TRBD2 (6 bases). Trimming pared 5 bases from V and 9 bases from J, leaving 15 bases between. The CDR3 loop spans 13 amino acids. The germline gives CDR1 SNHLY, CDR2 FYNNEI. CDR3 nucleotides: TGTGCCAGCAGTAGGGACTCCGAGCTAACGCAGTATTTT. Translating it yields CASSRDSELTQYF. Full variable domain (outside the CDR3, taken from reference TRBV2 and TRBJ2-3): EPEVTQTPSHQVTQMGQEVILRCVPISNHLYFYWYRQILGQKVEFLVSFYNNEISEKSEIFDDQFSVERPDGSNFTLKIRSTKLEDSAMYFCASSRDSELTQYFGPGTRLTVL.

This clone was observed a handful of times. This chain links TRBV5-6 with TRBJ2-7, with D perhaps TRBD1 or TRBD2 (5 bases each). The CDR3 is 13 residues long. V shed 5 bases and J shed 2 bases, with 11 bases lying between them. Germline V gives CDR1 SGHDT, CDR2 YYEEEE. CDR3 sequence reads: CASRRDGAYEQYF. The CDR3 nucleotides read TGTGCCAGCAGAAGGGACGGAGCCTACGAGCAGTACTTC.